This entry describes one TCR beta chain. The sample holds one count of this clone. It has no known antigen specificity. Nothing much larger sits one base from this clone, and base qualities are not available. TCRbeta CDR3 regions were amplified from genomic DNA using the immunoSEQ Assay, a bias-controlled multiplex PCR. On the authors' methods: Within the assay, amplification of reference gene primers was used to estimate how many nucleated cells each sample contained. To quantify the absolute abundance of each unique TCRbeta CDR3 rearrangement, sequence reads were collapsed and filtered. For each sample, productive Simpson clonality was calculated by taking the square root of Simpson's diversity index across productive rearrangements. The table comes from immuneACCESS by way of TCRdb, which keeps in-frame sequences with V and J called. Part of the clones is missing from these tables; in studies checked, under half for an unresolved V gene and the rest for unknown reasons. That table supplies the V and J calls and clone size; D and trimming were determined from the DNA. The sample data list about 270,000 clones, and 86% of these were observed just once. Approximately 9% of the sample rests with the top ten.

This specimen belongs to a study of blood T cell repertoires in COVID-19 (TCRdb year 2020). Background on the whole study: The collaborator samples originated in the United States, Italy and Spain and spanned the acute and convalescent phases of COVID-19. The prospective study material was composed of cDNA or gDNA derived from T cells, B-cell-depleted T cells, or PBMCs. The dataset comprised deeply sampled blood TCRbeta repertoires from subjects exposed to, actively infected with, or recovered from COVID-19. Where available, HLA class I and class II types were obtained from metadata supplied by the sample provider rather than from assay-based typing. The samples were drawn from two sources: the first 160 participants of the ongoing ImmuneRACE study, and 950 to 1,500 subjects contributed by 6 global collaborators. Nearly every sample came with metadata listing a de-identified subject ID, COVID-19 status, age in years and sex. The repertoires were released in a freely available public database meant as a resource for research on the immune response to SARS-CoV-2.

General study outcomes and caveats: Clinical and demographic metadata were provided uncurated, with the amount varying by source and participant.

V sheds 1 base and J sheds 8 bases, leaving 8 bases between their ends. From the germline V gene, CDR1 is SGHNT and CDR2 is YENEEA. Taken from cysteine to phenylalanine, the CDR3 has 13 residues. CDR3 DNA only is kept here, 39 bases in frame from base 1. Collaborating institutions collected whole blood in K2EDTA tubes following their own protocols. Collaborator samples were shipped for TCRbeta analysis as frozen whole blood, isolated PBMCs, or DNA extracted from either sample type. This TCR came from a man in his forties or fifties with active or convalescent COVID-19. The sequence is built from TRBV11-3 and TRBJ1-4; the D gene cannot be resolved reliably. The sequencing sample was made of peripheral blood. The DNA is TGTGCCAGCAGCTTAGTAGGAGAAGAAAAACTGTTTTTT. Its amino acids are CASSLVGEEKLFF.